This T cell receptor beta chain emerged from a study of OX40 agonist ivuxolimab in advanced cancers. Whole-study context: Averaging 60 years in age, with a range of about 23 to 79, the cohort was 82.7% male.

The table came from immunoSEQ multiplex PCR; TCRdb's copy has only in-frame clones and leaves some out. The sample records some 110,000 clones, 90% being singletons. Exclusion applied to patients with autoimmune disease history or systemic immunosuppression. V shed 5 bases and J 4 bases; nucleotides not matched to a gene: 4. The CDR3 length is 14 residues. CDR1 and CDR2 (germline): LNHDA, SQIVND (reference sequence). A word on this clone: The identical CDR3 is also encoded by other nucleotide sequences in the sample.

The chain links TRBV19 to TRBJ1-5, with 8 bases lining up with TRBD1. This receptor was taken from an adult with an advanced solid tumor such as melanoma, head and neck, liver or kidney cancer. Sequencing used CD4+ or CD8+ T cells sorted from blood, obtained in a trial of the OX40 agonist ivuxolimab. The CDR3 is CASSRQGSNQPQHF. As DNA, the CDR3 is TGTGCCAGTAGTCGACAGGGGTCGAATCAGCCCCAGCATTTT.